A selection of T cell receptor beta chains follows, all from one sample in a study of OX40 agonist ivuxolimab in advanced cancers. Here immunoSEQ multiplex PCR was the method, and the copy in TCRdb shows in-frame clones only, minus some. The table lists about 60,000 clones, around 90% of them singletons. The sample in question was CD4+ or CD8+ T cells sorted from blood, obtained in a trial of the OX40 agonist ivuxolimab. Every receptor here comes from an adult with an advanced solid tumor such as melanoma, head and neck, liver or kidney cancer. The CDR3 runs from the conserved cysteine through the conserved F or W. The order of the fields is D gene, J gene, clone size, V gene, CDR3 protein, CDR3 DNA. A D gene is named only where the DNA matches it firmly. Size tells how often a clone was seen (once, few, many) or the class of an expanded clone, and some rows leave it out.

- TRBJ2-3 - TRBV5-1 CASTGGGRSTDTQYF TGCGCCAGCACGGGTGGTGGACGTTCCACAGATACGCAGTATTTT
TRBD1 TRBJ1-4 - TRBV5-8 CASSLQGAATNEKLFF TGTGCCAGCAGCTTGCAGGGGGCAGCAACTAATGAAAAACTGTTTTTT
- TRBJ2-2 few TRBV10-1 CASNYTGELFF TGCGCCAGCAATTACACCGGGGAGCTGTTTTTT
TRBD1 TRBJ2-5 - TRBV28 CASSLGTVQETQYF TGTGCCAGCAGTTTAGGGACAGTACAAGAGACCCAGTACTTC
TRBD1 TRBJ2-7 - TRBV4-1 CASSQWTGYEQYF TGCGCCAGCAGCCAATGGACAGGCTACGAGCAGTACTTC
- TRBJ2-3 once TRBV6-6 CASSNTDTQYF TGTGCCAGCAGCAACACAGATACGCAGTATTTT
TRBD1 TRBJ2-7 - TRBV7-9 CASSLGGPGYEQYF TGTGCCAGCAGTTTAGGGGGCCCCGGCTACGAGCAGTACTTC
TRBD2 TRBJ2-1 - TRBV7-9 CASSSTSGGPYNEQFF TGTGCCAGCAGCTCGACTAGCGGTGGGCCCTACAATGAGCAGTTCTTC
TRBD1 TRBJ1-1 - TRBV5-5 CASSLEGGGTEAFF TGTGCCAGCAGCTTAGAAGGGGGCGGCACTGAAGCTTTCTTT
TRBD2 TRBJ2-7 - TRBV11-2 CASILAGGVVSYEQYF TGTGCCAGCATCCTAGCGGGAGGCGTTGTTTCCTACGAGCAGTACTTC
TRBD2 TRBJ2-5 - TRBV7-8 CASSFLAGSQETQYF TGTGCCAGCAGCTTCCTAGCGGGATCACAAGAGACCCAGTACTTC
- TRBJ2-3 - TRBV5-1 CASSSTDSTDTQYF TGCGCCAGCAGCTCTACCGACAGCACAGATACGCAGTATTTT
- TRBJ2-7 - TRBV29-1 CSVVTYEQYF TGCAGCGTTGTGACCTACGAGCAGTACTTC
TRBD2 TRBJ2-1 - TRBV4-1 CASSPSGTSGYNEQFF TGCGCCAGCAGCCCCTCTGGGACTAGCGGATACAATGAGCAGTTCTTC
- TRBJ2-7 - TRBV7-8 CASTSLDYEQYF TGTGCCAGCACCTCCTTAGACTACGAGCAGTACTTC
TRBD2 TRBJ2-7 - TRBV4-1 CASSHSGGPDEQYF TGCGCCAGCAGCCATTCGGGAGGGCCGGACGAGCAGTACTTC